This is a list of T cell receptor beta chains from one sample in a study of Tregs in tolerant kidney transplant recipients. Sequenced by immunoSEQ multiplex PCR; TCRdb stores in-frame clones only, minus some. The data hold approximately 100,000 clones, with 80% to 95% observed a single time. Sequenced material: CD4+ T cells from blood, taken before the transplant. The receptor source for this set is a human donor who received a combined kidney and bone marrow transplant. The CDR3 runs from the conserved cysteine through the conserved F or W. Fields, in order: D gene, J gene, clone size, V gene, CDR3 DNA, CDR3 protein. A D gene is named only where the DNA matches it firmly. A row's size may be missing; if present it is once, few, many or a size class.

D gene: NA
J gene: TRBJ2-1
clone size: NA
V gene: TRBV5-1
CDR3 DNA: TGCGCCAGCAGCTTGTTTTACGCCGGCAATGAGCAGTTCTTC
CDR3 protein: CASSLFYAGNEQFF

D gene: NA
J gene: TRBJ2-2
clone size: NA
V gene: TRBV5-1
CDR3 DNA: TGCGCCAGCAGCTTGGTTCAGGGCTCCACCGGGGAGCTGTTTTTT
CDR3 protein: CASSLVQGSTGELFF

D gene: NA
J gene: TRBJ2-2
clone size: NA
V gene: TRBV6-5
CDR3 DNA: TGTGCCAGCAGTTACACCAGGGGAAACACCGGGGAGCTGTTTTTT
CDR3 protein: CASSYTRGNTGELFF

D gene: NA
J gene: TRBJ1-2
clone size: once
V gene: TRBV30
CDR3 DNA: TGTGCCTGGAGTATGACCTATGTGGCAGCGAGGGGGGGCTACACCTTC
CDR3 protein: CAWSMTYVAARGGYTF

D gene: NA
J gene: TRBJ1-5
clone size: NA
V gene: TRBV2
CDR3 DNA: TGTGCCAGCAGTCGGGAAGGTATAAGGAGCAATCAGCCCCAGCATTTT
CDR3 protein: CASSREGIRSNQPQHF

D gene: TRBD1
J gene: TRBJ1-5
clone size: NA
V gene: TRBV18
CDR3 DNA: TGTGCCAGCTCGCTCAACAGGGGACAGCCCCAGCATTTT
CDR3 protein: CASSLNRGQPQHF

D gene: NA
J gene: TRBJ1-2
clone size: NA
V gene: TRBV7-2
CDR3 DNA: TGTGCCAGCAGCCCCGGGCAGGGAGGAAGCTACACCTTC
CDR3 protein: CASSPGQGGSYTF

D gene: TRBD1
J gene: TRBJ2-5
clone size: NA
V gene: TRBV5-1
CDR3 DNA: TGCGCCAGCAGCTCGGACAGGGGTTCGGGGGAGACCCAGTACTTC
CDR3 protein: CASSSDRGSGETQYF

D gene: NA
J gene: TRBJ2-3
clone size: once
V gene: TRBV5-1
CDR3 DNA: TGCGCCAGCAGCCCGATAGCTAGCACAGATACGCAGTATTTT
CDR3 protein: CASSPIASTDTQYF

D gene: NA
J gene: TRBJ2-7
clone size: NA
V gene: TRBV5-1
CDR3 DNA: TGCGCCAGCAGCTTGGGAGCCTACGAGCAGTACTTC
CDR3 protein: CASSLGAYEQYF

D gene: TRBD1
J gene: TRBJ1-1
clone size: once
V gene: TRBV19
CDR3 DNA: TGTGCCAGTAGTACGGGACAGGGGGGAAGCACTGAAGCTTTCTTT
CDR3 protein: CASSTGQGGSTEAFF

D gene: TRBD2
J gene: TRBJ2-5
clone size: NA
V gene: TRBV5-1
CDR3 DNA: TGCGCCAGCAGCGCCACGCTAGCGGGGGCTCAAGAGACCCAGTACTTC
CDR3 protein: CASSATLAGAQETQYF

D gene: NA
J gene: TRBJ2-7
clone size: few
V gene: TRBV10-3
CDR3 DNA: TGTGCCATCAGTGACGGGGTCATTCCCTACGAGCAGTACTTC
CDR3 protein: CAISDGVIPYEQYF

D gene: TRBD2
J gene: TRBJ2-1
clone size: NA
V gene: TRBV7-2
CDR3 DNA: TGTGCCAGCAGCCTGAGGACTAGCGGGAGGACCTACAATGAGCAGTTCTTC
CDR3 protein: CASSLRTSGRTYNEQFF

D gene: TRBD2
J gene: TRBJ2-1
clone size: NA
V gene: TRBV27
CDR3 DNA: TGTGCCAGCAGTTCTACCAGCGGGGGCTATTACAATGAGCAGTTCTTC
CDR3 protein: CASSSTSGGYYNEQFF

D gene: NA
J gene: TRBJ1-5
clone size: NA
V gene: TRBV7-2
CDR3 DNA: TGTGCCAGCAGCTTAGAAGGAGGGGCAGTCGCTGTGCCCCAGCATTTT
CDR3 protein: CASSLEGGAVAVPQHF

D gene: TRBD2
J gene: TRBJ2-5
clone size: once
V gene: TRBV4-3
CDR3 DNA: TGCGCCAGCAGCCGGGGGGGCGGGGGGCCGGAGACCCAGTACTTC
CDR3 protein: CASSRGGGGPETQYF

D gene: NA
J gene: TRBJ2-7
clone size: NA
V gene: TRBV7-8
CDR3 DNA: TGTGCCAGCAGCTTAGCCAGATCCTACGAGCAGTACTTC
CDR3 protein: CASSLARSYEQYF

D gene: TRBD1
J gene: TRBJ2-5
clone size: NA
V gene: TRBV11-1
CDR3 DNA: TGTGCCAGCAGCTTCCCTCGGACCGGACAGGGGGAGACCCAGTACTTC
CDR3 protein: CASSFPRTGQGETQYF

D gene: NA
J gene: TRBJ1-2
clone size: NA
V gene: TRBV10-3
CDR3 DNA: TGTGCCATCGGTAGTGATCACTACACCTTC
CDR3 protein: CAIGSDHYTF

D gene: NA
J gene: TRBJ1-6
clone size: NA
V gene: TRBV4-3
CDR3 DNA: TGCGCCAGCAGCCAGACTCGGGGTTCACCCCTCCACTTT
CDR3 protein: CASSQTRGSPLHF

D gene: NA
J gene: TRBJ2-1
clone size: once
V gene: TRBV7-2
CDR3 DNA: TGTGCCAGCAGGGACAGACAATACAATGAGCAGTTCTTC
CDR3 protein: CASRDRQYNEQFF

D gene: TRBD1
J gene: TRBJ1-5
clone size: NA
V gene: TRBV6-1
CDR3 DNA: TGTGCCAGCAGTGGGGACAGGTTAAGCAATCAGCCCCAGCATTTT
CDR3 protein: CASSGDRLSNQPQHF

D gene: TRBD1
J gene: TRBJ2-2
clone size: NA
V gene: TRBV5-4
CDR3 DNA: TGTGCCAGCACAAGAGCCCCGGGACAGGGGGCGCGGAGCGGGGAGCTGTTTTTT
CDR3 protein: CASTRAPGQGARSGELFF

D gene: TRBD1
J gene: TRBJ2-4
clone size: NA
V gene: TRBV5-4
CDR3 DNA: TGTGCCAGCAGGGCCAGACAGGGGGGCACCATACGGGAAAACATTCAGTACTTC
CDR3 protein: CASRARQGGTIRENIQYF

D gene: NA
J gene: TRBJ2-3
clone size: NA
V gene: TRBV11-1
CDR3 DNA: TGTGCCAGCAGTCTTAGGCAGGGCGCAGATACGCAGTATTTT
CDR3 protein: CASSLRQGADTQYF

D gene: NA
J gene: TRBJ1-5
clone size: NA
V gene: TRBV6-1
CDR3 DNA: TGTGCCAGCAGTTGGGGGGGATATAGCAATCAGCCCCAGCATTTT
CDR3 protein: CASSWGGYSNQPQHF

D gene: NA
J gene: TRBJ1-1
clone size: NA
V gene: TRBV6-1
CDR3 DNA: TGTGCCAGCAGTGAAGTCATGCGTATCACTGAAGCTTTCTTT
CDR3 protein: CASSEVMRITEAFF

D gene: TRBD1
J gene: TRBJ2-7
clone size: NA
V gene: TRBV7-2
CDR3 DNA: TGTGCCAGCAGCCCGGCCGGGACAGGCCCCTACGAGCAGTACTTC
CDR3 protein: CASSPAGTGPYEQYF

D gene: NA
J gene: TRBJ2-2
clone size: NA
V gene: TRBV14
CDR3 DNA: TGTGCCAGTAGACAGTTAAACACCGGGGAGCTGTTTTTT
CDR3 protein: CASRQLNTGELFF

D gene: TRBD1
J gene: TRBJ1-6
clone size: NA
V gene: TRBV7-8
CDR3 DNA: TGTGCCAGCAGCTTAGAAGGGGGCGAAGGCTCACCCCTCCACTTT
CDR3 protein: CASSLEGGEGSPLHF

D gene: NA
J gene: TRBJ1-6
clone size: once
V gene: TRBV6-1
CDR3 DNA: TGTGCCAGCAGTGCCCCGGCAGCAGGGCGGAATTCCCCCCTCCACTTT
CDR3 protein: CASSAPAAGRNSPLHF

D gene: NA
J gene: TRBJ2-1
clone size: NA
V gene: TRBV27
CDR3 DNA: TGTGCCAGCAGTTTATCGGAGGGGTCTGCGGCAGATCTTGCCTACAATGAGCAGTTCTTC
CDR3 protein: CASSLSEGSAADLAYNEQFF

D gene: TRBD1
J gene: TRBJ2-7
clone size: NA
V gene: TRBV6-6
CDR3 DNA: TGTGCCACTACGGGACAGTCGTCCTACGAGCAGTACTTC
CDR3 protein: CATTGQSSYEQYF

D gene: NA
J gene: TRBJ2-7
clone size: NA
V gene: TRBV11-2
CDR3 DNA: TGTGCCAGCAGCTTAGATCCTGGCGGCTCCTACGAGCAGTACTTC
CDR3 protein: CASSLDPGGSYEQYF

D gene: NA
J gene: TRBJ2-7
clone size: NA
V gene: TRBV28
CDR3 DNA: TGTGCCAGCAGTACCTCCCCCCCAGGTGACGAGCAGTACTTC
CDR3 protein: CASSTSPPGDEQYF

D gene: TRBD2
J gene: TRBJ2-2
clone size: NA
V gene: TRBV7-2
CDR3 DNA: TGTGCCAGCAGCTTAGTTTGGGGGGGTACCGGGGAGCTGTTTTTT
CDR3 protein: CASSLVWGGTGELFF

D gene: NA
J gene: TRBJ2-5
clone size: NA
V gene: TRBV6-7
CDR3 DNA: TGTGCCAGCAGTTACACTCAAGAGACCCAGTACTTC
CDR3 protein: CASSYTQETQYF

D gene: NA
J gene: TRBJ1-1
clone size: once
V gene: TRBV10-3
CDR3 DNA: TGTGCCACCCGAACAGGGTTGGCTGAAGCTTTCTTT
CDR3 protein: CATRTGLAEAFF

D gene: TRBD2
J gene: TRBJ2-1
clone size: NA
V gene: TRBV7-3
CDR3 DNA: TGTGCCAGCAGCTTAAGGCTAGCGGGTTCCAATGAGCAGTTCTTC
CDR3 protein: CASSLRLAGSNEQFF

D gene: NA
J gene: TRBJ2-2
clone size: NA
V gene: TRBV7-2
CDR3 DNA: TGTGCCAGCGGTAGATATACCGGGGAGCTGTTTTTT
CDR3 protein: CASGRYTGELFF

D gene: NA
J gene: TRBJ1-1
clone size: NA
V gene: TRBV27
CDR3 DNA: TGTGCCAGCAGTTTAGGCCTGCTGAACACTGAAGCTTTCTTT
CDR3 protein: CASSLGLLNTEAFF

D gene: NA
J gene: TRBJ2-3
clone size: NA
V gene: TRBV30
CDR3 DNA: TGTGCCTGGAGTGTTTCTCTATCAGATACGCAGTATTTT
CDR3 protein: CAWSVSLSDTQYF

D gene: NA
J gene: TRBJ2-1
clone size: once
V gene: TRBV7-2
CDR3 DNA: TGTGCCAGCAGCCCCGGGGGGCGTTACAATGAGCAGTTCTTC
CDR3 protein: CASSPGGRYNEQFF

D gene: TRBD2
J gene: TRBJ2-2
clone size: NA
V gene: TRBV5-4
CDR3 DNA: TGTGCCAGCAGCGCGGGACTAGCCCTGAACACCGGGGAGCTGTTTTTT
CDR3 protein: CASSAGLALNTGELFF

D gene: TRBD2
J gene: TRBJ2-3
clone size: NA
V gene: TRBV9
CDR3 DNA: TGTGCCAGCAGCGTAGCGGTTAGCGGGGCTAGCACAGATACGCAGTATTTT
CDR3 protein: CASSVAVSGASTDTQYF